This note documents a single T cell receptor beta chain sequence. This clonotype was counted only a few times. The target of this receptor is not known. Base qualities are not at hand, and no much larger clone is one base apart. To demonstrate the VDJtools post-analysis software, the study profiled TCR beta repertoires from the peripheral blood of about 13 young patients with multiple sclerosis. The multiple sclerosis patients were children and adolescents between roughly 6 and 16 years of age. Library method: PCR. The sequencer was an Illumina HiSeq 2500. To reduce PCR and sequencing biases, unique molecular identifiers were incorporated into the TCR beta cDNA libraries. Around 500,000 cDNA molecules were obtained for every 1 to 10 million input T cells, so each molecule roughly corresponded to one T cell. The same protocol used for the earlier healthy control dataset was applied to prepare and sequence the patient libraries. Within a given batch, samples were prepared together, multiplexed and sequenced on the same HiSeq lane. The study's processing was this. Raw barcoded reads were processed with MIGEC, discarding single-read molecular identifier groups before consensus assembly and CDR3 extraction. VDJtools was used for post-analysis of the clonotype tables, with diversity normalized by down-sampling every dataset to the smallest sample size. In repertoire overlap clustering, CDR3 amino acid sequences, but not nucleotide sequences, were matched to correct batch-related cross-sample contamination. Starting from the raw public reads, TCRdb applied fastp trimming at Q25, assembled clones with MiXCR and retained in-frame beta chains. Rows with one shared CDR3 protein collapse into an entry with the most common genes and DNA. The V and J calls reflect TCRdb's pipeline rather than the authors' work. The sample table lists fewer than 850,000 distinct CDR3 sequences, just under 30% of them with a count of one. The ten largest clones take up 0.55% to 0.65% of the sample.

The sample originates from a study of post-analysis software for immune sequencing data (dated by TCRdb to 2014 to 2015). Background on the whole study: Recorded disease courses included relapsing-remitting, secondary progressive and progressive-relapsing multiple sclerosis, with some patients lacking subtype annotation. The patient repertoires were compared against 11 previously published healthy control repertoires obtained from donors aged about 6 to 27 years. A subset of samples was prepared in parallel using single-end sample barcoding, then pooled and co-amplified after Illumina adapter ligation.

Study-wide conclusions, independent of this receptor: Compared with controls, multiple sclerosis patients had significantly lower normalized Chao1 diversity, a finding suggesting substantial peripheral T-cell clonal expansion. Strong co-clustering of samples prepared in the same batch was shown by direct clustering with F measure, prompting a batch-effect correction. The multiple sclerosis patient group was slightly younger than the control group.

This sequence was found in a girl aged 5 to 17 with multiple sclerosis. The source material was blood.

CDR3 sequence: CSARAGTGGSYEQFF. Read as DNA, the sequence is TGCAGTGCTAGAGCAGGGACAGGGGGCTCGTATGAGCAGTTCTTC. The sequence is built from TRBV20-1 and TRBJ2-1; a stretch of 12 junction bases matches TRBD1. Via the germline V gene (reference sequence), CDR1 is DFQATT and CDR2 SNEGSKA. Trimming takes 1 base off V and 8 bases off J; junction bases not matched to a gene: 6. The CDR3 covers 15 residues, taking in both the cysteine and the phenylalanine. Here the CDR3 DNA is all that survives: 45 bases in frame from base 1.